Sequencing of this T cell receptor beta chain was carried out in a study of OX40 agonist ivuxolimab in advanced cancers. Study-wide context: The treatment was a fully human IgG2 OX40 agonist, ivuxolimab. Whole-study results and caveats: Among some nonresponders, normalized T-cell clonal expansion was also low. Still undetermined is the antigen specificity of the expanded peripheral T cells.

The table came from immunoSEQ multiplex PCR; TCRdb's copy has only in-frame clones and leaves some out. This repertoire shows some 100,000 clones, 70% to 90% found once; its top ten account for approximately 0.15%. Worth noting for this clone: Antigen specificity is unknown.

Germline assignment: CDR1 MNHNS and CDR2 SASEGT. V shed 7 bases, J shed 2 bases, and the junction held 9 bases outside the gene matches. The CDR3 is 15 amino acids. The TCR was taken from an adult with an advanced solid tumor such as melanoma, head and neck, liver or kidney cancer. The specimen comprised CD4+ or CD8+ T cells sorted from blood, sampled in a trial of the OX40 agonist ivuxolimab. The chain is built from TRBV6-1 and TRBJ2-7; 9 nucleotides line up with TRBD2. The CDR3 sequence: CASTETSGGTYEQYF. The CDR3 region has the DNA TGTGCCAGCACCGAGACTAGCGGAGGTACCTACGAGCAGTACTTC.